The 20 T cell receptor beta chains given below trace back to one sample, sequenced in a study of T cell responses to AZD1222 COVID-19 vaccine (dated by TCRdb to about 2021). Receptor libraries were prepared by the immunoSEQ multiplex PCR assay. TCRdb stores this immuneACCESS table with in-frame sequences only. Part of the clones is absent; in the studies checked, under half of the shortfall reflects unresolved V genes, and no reason is known for the rest. The table for this sample lists under 200,000 clones; around 94% of them were counted only once. The ten largest clones capture 3.6% of the sample. The time point label here, explained by the study, means: about 28 days (+/-7) after the second vaccine dose. The treatment or condition label on this specimen signifies: meningococcal conjugate vaccine given as trial control. The sequenced sample was peripheral blood, obtained 28 days after the second dose of the MenACWY control vaccine. These receptors originate from an adult who received the MenACWY meningococcal vaccine as a control.

The V call is TRBV5-1, the J call TRBJ2-1, with TRBD2 identical over 11 bases. The CDR3 totals 15 residues. Germline CDR1 reads SGHRS; CDR2 reads YFSETQ. The J segment lost 6 bases and the V segment lost 3 bases, leaving 5 bases of the junction unmatched. CDR3 DNA sequence: TGCGCCAGCAGCTCACTAGCGGGAGAGGTCAATGAGCAGTTCTTC. Translated: CASSSLAGEVNEQFF.

J is TRBJ2-7 and V is TRBV7-8; 8 positions match TRBD2. Germline V CDR1 and CDR2: SGHVS, FQNEAQ. This CDR3 has 15 amino acids. J lost 0 bases, V lost 5 bases, and 6 bases had no gene match. In DNA form, the CDR3 reads TGTGCCAGCAGCACCGTAGCGGGGATCTCCTACGAGCAGTACTTC. It yields the protein CASSTVAGISYEQYF.

In this sample, this clone turned up a few times. The chain links TRBV6-5 to TRBJ1-2; D unresolved. V lost 5 bases, J lost 4 bases, and 17 bases lay in between. The CDR3 has 15 residues. Germline V gene lookup returns CDR1 MNHEY and CDR2 SVGAGI. This CDR3 is CASSIVNNQLYGYTF. In nucleotides, the CDR3 is TGTGCCAGCAGTATCGTGAACAACCAACTCTATGGCTACACCTTC.

The V call is TRBV6-5, the J call TRBJ2-1; TRBD2 matches 8 bases. Germline V gene data show CDR1 as MNHEY and CDR2 as SVGAGI. Germline trimming cut 8 bases from V and 7 bases from J; bases unmatched to any gene: 7. This CDR3 spans 13 amino acids. CDR3 loop: CASGTSTMNEQFF. CDR3 nucleotide sequence: TGTGCCAGCGGGACTAGTACTATGAATGAGCAGTTCTTC.

This clone came up a few times. The J gene is TRBJ1-3, the V gene TRBV5-6; D is unresolved. Germline assignment: CDR1 SGHDT and CDR2 YYEEEE. This CDR3 region has 16 residues. The germline V and J ends were trimmed by 4 bases and 0 bases, with 14 bases remaining between them. CDR3 protein: CASSPTLRSSGNTIYF. CDR3 sequence (DNA): TGTGCCAGCAGCCCCACCCTGAGGAGCTCTGGAAACACCATATATTTT.

The rearrangement uses TRBV7-9 and TRBJ2-3; D ambiguous. From germline, CDR1 is SEHNR and CDR2 FQNEAQ (reference sequence). This CDR3 has 12 amino acids. V lost 5 bases and J 6 bases, leaving 9 bases between the germline ends. DNA of the CDR3: TGTGCCAGCAGCATTTTTGGCGATACGCAGTATTTT. This gives the protein CASSIFGDTQYF. Full variable domain (outside the CDR3, taken from reference TRBV7-9 and TRBJ2-3): DTGVSQNPRHKITKRGQNVTFRCDPISEHNRLYWYRQTLGQGPEFLTYFQNEAQLEKSRLLSDRFSAERPKGSFSTLEIQRTEQGDSAMYLCASSIFGDTQYFGPGTRLTVL.

The genes are TRBV28 and TRBJ2-7, with D perhaps assigned TRBD1 or TRBD2 (5 bases each). The CDR3 loop spans 13 amino acids. The germline V gene encodes CDR1 MDHEN and CDR2 SYDVKM. The ends were cut back, 6 bases at V and 2 bases at J, with 11 bases in the middle. In nucleotides, the CDR3 is TGTGCCAGCAGCCTTGGGGACCCCTACGAGCAGTACTTC. Translation gives CASSLGDPYEQYF. Together with reference TRBV28 and TRBJ2-7, the CDR3 gives the full variable domain: DVKVTQSSRYLVKRTGEKVFLECVQDMDHENMFWYRQDPGLGLRLIYFSYDVKMKEKGDIPEGYSVSREKKERFSLILESASTNQTSMYLCASSLGDPYEQYFGPGTRLTVT.

The J gene is TRBJ2-2, the V gene TRBV29-1; D is unclear. V gave up 7 bases and J gave up 0 bases, with 6 bases separating them. Germline loops: CDR1 SQVTM, CDR2 ANQGSEA. The CDR3 has 12 amino acids. CDR3 DNA sequence: TGCAGCGGGAATTCGAACACCGGGGAGCTGTTTTTT. It is translated as CSGNSNTGELFF.

This chain joins TRBV9 and TRBJ1-3; D unresolved. V was clipped by 3 bases and J by 2 bases, with 21 bases between them. The V gene's germline CDR1 is SGDLS and CDR2 YYNGEE. CDR3 length: 18 residues. This CDR3 reads CASSGIPSPIVPGNTIYF. As DNA, the CDR3 is TGTGCCAGCAGCGGGATTCCTTCCCCTATTGTCCCTGGAAACACCATATATTTT. The variable domain in full, completed from reference TRBV9 and TRBJ1-3, reads DSGVTQTPKHLITATGQRVTLRCSPRSGDLSVYWYQQSLDQGLQFLIQYYNGEERAKGNILERFSAQQFPDLHSELNLSSLELGDSALYFCASSGIPSPIVPGNTIYFGEGSWLTVV.

This rearrangement joins TRBV5-6 to TRBJ1-2; D unclear. Trimming cost V 0 bases and J 0 bases, with 6 bases left between them. This CDR3 region has 14 residues. Germline-derived CDR1 and CDR2 are SGHDT and YYEEEE. CDR3 DNA sequence: TGTGCCAGCAGCTTGGGACACGCTAACTATGGCTACACCTTC. This sequence encodes CASSLGHANYGYTF.

This clone was seen a single time. The rearrangement links TRBV19 to TRBJ2-1; 10 bases line up with TRBD2. V was clipped by 2 bases and J by 7 bases; unmatched bases: 8. The CDR3 extends over 16 amino acids. Germline CDR1 reads LNHDA; CDR2 reads SQIVND (reference sequence). CDR3 bases: TGTGCCAGTAGTATATCCGCTAGCGGGAGCATGAATGAGCAGTTCTTC. It yields the protein CASSISASGSMNEQFF.

The rearrangement uses TRBV9 and TRBJ2-1, with D possibly being TRBD1 or TRBD2 (5 bases each). CDR1 is SGDLS and CDR2 is YYNGEE in the germline V gene. V lost 0 bases and J lost 5, with 12 bases in between. CDR3 size: 15 residues. The CDR3 here is CASSVEEGSDNEQFF. DNA for the CDR3: TGTGCCAGCAGCGTAGAAGAGGGGAGCGACAATGAGCAGTTCTTC.

This chain uses TRBV6-2 or TRBV6-3 with TRBJ1-5, with D possibly matching TRBD1 (6 bases). The CDR3 spans 16 residues. Germline V gives CDR1 MNHEY, CDR2 SVGEGT. V was clipped by 2 bases and J by 6 bases, with 17 bases between them. The CDR3 reads CASSYTRQAGSQPQHF. The DNA of the CDR3 is TGTGCCAGCAGTTACACGCGACAGGCTGGAAGTCAGCCCCAGCATTTT.

The chain carries TRBV5-1 and TRBJ1-1; D is uncertain. The V gene's germline CDR1 is SGHRS and CDR2 YFSETQ. The CDR3 runs 13 residues. The V and J ends lost 2 bases and 0 bases respectively, with 5 bases between them. CDR3 sequence: CASSFTMNTEAFF. The CDR3 region has the DNA TGCGCCAGCAGCTTTACCATGAACACTGAAGCTTTCTTT.

In DNA form, the CDR3 reads TGTGCCAGCACCCACGGGTGGAATGAGCAGTTCTTC. Translating gives CASTHGWNEQFF. V usage is TRBV9 and J usage is TRBJ2-1; D is unresolved. Per the germline V gene, CDR1 is SGDLS and CDR2 is YYNGEE. This CDR3 is 12 amino acids long. V lost 6 bases and J 7 bases, leaving 11 bases between the germline ends.

Here the CDR3 reads CASSPGQGSYGYTF. The CDR3 nucleotides read TGTGCCAGCTCACCCGGACAGGGGAGCTATGGCTACACCTTC. This chain links TRBV18 with TRBJ1-2; 9 bases fit TRBD1. The germline gives CDR1 KGHSH, CDR2 LQKENI. The junction had 3 bases not matched to a gene; V was cut back by 3 bases and J by 4 bases. The CDR3 sequence is 14 residues long.

The chain combines TRBV6-5 with TRBJ2-3; TRBD2 agrees at 11 bases. The trim removed 5 bases at V and 8 bases at J, leaving 9 bases unmatched. This CDR3 spans 15 amino acids. Germline loops: CDR1 MNHEY, CDR2 SVGAGI. The CDR3 nucleotides are TGTGCCAGCAGTCGCGGAACTAGCGGGAGCGGTACGCAGTATTTT. This translates into CASSRGTSGSGTQYF.

With respect to this clone: Additional DNA sequences in this sample encode the identical CDR3. V is TRBV9 and J is TRBJ1-3, with a possible D match to TRBD1 (6 bases). This CDR3 contains 15 residues. The V end lost 3 bases, the J end lost 1 base, and 11 bases lay between the germline ends. Germline V gene sequence: CDR1 SGDLS, CDR2 YYNGEE. The CDR3 loop is CASSAQGGSGNTIYF. The CDR3 region has the DNA TGTGCCAGCAGCGCTCAAGGGGGGTCTGGAAACACCATATATTTT.

This clone was counted a few times. The V call is TRBV10-3, the J call TRBJ1-2; D possibly corresponds to TRBD1 (6 bases). Trimming pared 4 bases from V and 8 bases from J, leaving 11 bases between. The germline gives CDR1 ENHRY, CDR2 SYGVKD. The CDR3 runs 12 residues. The DNA for the CDR3 is TGTGCCATCAGTGCGGAGGGGGTAGGCTACACCTTC. Translating it yields CAISAEGVGYTF.

The chain is built from TRBV5-6 and TRBJ2-1; D not resolved. CDR3 length equals 13 residues. The V gene's germline CDR1 is SGHDT and CDR2 YYEEEE. V dropped 3 bases and J dropped 5 bases, with 9 bases sitting between them. As DNA, the CDR3 is TGTGCCAGCAGCTCCCCTCGGCACAATGAGCAGTTCTTC. It yields the protein CASSSPRHNEQFF. Filled out from reference TRBV5-6 and TRBJ2-1, the complete variable domain reads DAGVTQSPTHLIKTRGQQVTLRCSPKSGHDTVSWYQQALGQGPQFIFQYYEEEERQRGNFPDRFSGHQFPNYSSELNVNALLLGDSALYLCASSSPRHNEQFFGPGTRLTVL.